These 30 T cell receptor beta chains were all obtained from the same sample, sequenced in a study of CD8 T cells in Susac syndrome. Random hexamers were used to reverse transcribe about 0.5 to 1 ug of RNA. TCRdb analysed the immunoSEQ multiplex PCR reads with MiXCR anew, one entry per CDR3 protein. The sample contains about 110,000 distinct CDR3 sequences, approximately 95% of which appear only once. The sequencing input was CD8+ T cells from PBMCs. Receptor source: a human donor with Susac syndrome.

The chain employs TRBV20-1 and TRBJ2-1, with unresolved D. Deletions cut 0 bases from V and 5 bases from J, with 5 bases between. Germline V lookup: CDR1 DFQATT, CDR2 SNEGSKA (reference sequence). This CDR3 contains 12 residues. CDR3 nucleotide sequence: TGCAGTGCTAGAGACACGGACAATGAGCAGTTCTTC. The encoded protein is CSARDTDNEQFF.

The chain recombines TRBV12-3 or TRBV12-4 with TRBJ2-3; TRBD2 matches at 9 bases. This CDR3 is 15 amino acids long. V dropped 5 bases and J dropped 3; count of bases not matched to a gene: 6. CDR3: CASSSGGPRTDTQYF. CDR3 in DNA: TGTGCCAGCAGTAGCGGGGGGCCCCGTACAGATACGCAGTATTTT.

This clonotype was picked up one time. V is TRBV4-3 and J is TRBJ2-7, with 8 bases lining up with TRBD1. V lost 0 bases to trimming and J lost 0 bases; unmatched junction nucleotides: 4. Germline V gene sequence: CDR1 LGHNA, CDR2 YSLEER. This CDR3 is built from 16 residues. CDR3 nucleotide sequence: TGCGCCAGCAGCCAAGATCGGACAGGGTTCTCCTACGAGCAGTACTTC. It translates to CASSQDRTGFSYEQYF.

V is TRBV27 and J is TRBJ2-5; D is unresolved. Trimming removed 5 bases at V and 5 bases at J, with 12 bases between. This CDR3 contains 13 residues. Germline V gene lookup returns CDR1 MNHEY and CDR2 SMNVEV (reference sequence). This chain's CDR3 is CASSRRTAETQYF. The CDR3 bases are TGTGCCAGCAGTCGACGAACAGCTGAGACCCAGTACTTC.

This chain connects TRBV20-1 to TRBJ2-1; D is perhaps TRBD1 (6 bases). CDR3 length equals 14 residues. The germline gives CDR1 DFQATT, CDR2 SNEGSKA (reference sequence). Trimming left V 6 bases short and J 2 bases short, with 14 bases between. CDR3 protein: CSAIGTFPYNEQFF. The CDR3 region has the DNA TGCAGTGCAATCGGGACATTCCCCTACAATGAGCAGTTCTTC.

The chain couples TRBV9 to TRBJ2-1; D possibly matches TRBD1 or TRBD2 (5 bases each). The CDR3 contains 14 residues. Germline V gene sequence: CDR1 SGDLS, CDR2 YYNGEE. V gave up 6 bases and J gave up 6 bases, with 16 bases separating them. In DNA, the CDR3 is TGTGCCAGCAACGTTAAGGGGACGGGCAATGAGCAGTTCTTC. Amino acid sequence: CASNVKGTGNEQFF.

This chain connects TRBV12-3 or TRBV12-4 to TRBJ2-7, with TRBD1 matching over 8 bases. The CDR3 has 14 amino acids. V was pared by 5 bases and J by 3 bases, with 6 bases of the junction left unmatched. The CDR3 DNA follows: TGTGCCAGCAGTCACGACAGGGGATTCTACGAGCAGTACTTC. Translation gives CASSHDRGFYEQYF.

The chain joins TRBV4-3 to TRBJ2-1; 8 bases fit TRBD1. With 4 bases clipped from V and 4 bases from J, the junction kept 3 bases outside the gene matches. This CDR3 region has 14 residues. Germline CDR1 LGHNA, CDR2 YSLEER. CDR3 residues: CASSPGTGYNEQFF. Here the CDR3 DNA reads TGCGCCAGCAGCCCGGGGACAGGATACAATGAGCAGTTCTTC.

The rearrangement links TRBV24-1 to TRBJ2-3; D is perhaps TRBD2 (6 bases). V was shortened by 6 bases and J by 8 bases, with 14 bases between the two germline ends. The CDR3 is 13 residues long. Germline CDR1 and CDR2: KGHDR and SFDVKD. CDR3 amino acids: CATSPAMGGTQYF. The CDR3 DNA follows: TGTGCCACCAGTCCCGCCATGGGAGGTACGCAGTATTTT.

The chain carries TRBV6-5 and TRBJ1-2, with a weak D call TRBD1 (6 bases). The CDR3 is made up of 14 amino acids. Germline V gene data show CDR1 as MNHEY and CDR2 as SVGAGI. Trimming stripped 0 bases from V and 4 bases from J, with 9 bases between. The CDR3 sequence is CASSYSQGSYGYTF. The CDR3 bases are TGTGCCAGCAGTTACTCCCAGGGGAGCTATGGCTACACCTTC.

This clonotype showed up just once. Mismatch with germline at one junction end may stem from a read error. V usage is TRBV11-2 and J usage is TRBJ2-1; TRBD1 aligns across 7 bases. Germline V lookup: CDR1 SGHAT, CDR2 FQNNGV. This CDR3 has 16 residues. The CDR3 protein is CASSLDGTVPYNERFF. The CDR3 nucleotides read TGTGCCAGCAGCTTAGATGGGACAGTGCCATACAATGAGCGGTTCTTC.

This clonotype came up once. The rearrangement links TRBV20-1 to TRBJ1-2, with D perhaps matching TRBD1 (5 bases). From germline, CDR1 is DFQATT and CDR2 SNEGSKA (reference sequence). The CDR3 has 12 amino acids. V lost 8 bases, J lost 4 bases, and 14 bases lay in between. The CDR3 coding sequence is TGCAGTACTTACCAGGGTAGCTATGGCTACACCTTC. It encodes CSTYQGSYGYTF.

CDR3 sequence: CASSTRLASLDTQYF. In DNA form, the CDR3 reads TGTGCCAGCAGCACCCGACTAGCCAGTCTAGATACGCAGTATTTT. This chain connects TRBV13 to TRBJ2-3; 7 positions agree with TRBD2. CDR1 is PRHDT, CDR2 FYEKMQ, per germline (reference sequence). V gave up 5 bases and J gave up 5 bases; unmatched junction bases: 10. The CDR3 runs to 15 residues.

The chain has TRBV6-2 or TRBV6-3 and TRBJ1-1, with D uncertain. Trimming removed 2 bases at V and 0 bases at J, with 4 bases between. Germline V gene sequence: CDR1 MNHEY, CDR2 SVGEGT. This CDR3 has 13 residues. The CDR3 DNA follows: TGTGCCAGCAGTTACCCGATGAACACTGAAGCTTTCTTT. Its translation: CASSYPMNTEAFF.

The J gene is TRBJ2-7, the V gene TRBV20-1; 10 bases are shared with TRBD2. Germline CDR1 reads DFQATT; CDR2 reads SNEGSKA (reference sequence). The CDR3 sequence is 15 residues long. The V gene end was trimmed by 3 bases and the J gene end by 2 bases; junction bases not matched to a gene: 7. CDR3 region: CSARASGGATYEQYF. CDR3 bases: TGCAGTGCTAGGGCTAGCGGGGGAGCAACCTACGAGCAGTACTTC.

This chain joins TRBV15 and TRBJ1-2, with 8 positions matching TRBD1. The V gene end was trimmed by 4 bases and the J gene end by 8 bases; junction bases not matched to a gene: 9. Germline loops: CDR1 LNHNV, CDR2 YYDKDF (reference sequence). This CDR3 region has 14 residues. The CDR3 sequence is CATSIDRGPGGYTF. CDR3 bases: TGTGCCACCAGCATAGACAGGGGACCAGGGGGCTACACCTTC.

The rearrangement joins TRBV9 to TRBJ2-5; D might be TRBD2 (7 bases). This CDR3 is 14 amino acids long. V lost 0 bases and J 7 bases, leaving 13 bases between the germline ends. Germline CDR1 and CDR2: SGDLS and YYNGEE. CDR3 in amino acids: CASSVEGGEVTQYF. The CDR3 DNA is TGTGCCAGCAGCGTAGAAGGGGGGGAAGTGACCCAGTACTTC.

This clonotype was detected once. The gene calls are TRBV9 and TRBJ2-2; tentatively, D is TRBD1 (6 bases). CDR1 and CDR2 from the germline V gene are SGDLS and YYNGEE. Trimming took off 0 bases at V and 7 bases at J, with 19 bases between the two ends. The CDR3 consists of 17 residues. The CDR3 region has the DNA TGTGCCAGCAGCGTAGAAGGAGTGGGGGCGGCCAACGGGGAGCTGTTTTTT. Protein: CASSVEGVGAANGELFF. The whole variable domain, remainder taken from reference TRBV9 and TRBJ2-2, is DSGVTQTPKHLITATGQRVTLRCSPRSGDLSVYWYQQSLDQGLQFLIQYYNGEERAKGNILERFSAQQFPDLHSELNLSSLELGDSALYFCASSVEGVGAANGELFFGEGSRLTVL.

The chain combines TRBV7-9 with TRBJ2-7, with TRBD2 matching 8 bases. Trimming took 5 bases from V and 6 from J; bases not matched to a gene: 12. Germline V gives CDR1 SEHNR, CDR2 FQNEAQ (reference sequence). The CDR3 totals 15 residues. The CDR3 nucleotides read TGTGCCAGCAGCCCACCCTCCGGGGGGGCCGGCGAGCAGTACTTC. Protein product: CASSPPSGGAGEQYF.

V usage is TRBV7-6 and J usage is TRBJ1-6; 7 bases are shared with TRBD1. The junction had 2 bases not matched to a gene; V was cut back by 5 bases and J by 7 bases. The CDR3 is 13 residues long. Germline V gene data show CDR1 as SGHVS and CDR2 as FNYEAQ. The DNA for the CDR3 is TGTGCCAGCAGCACAGGGGCCAATTCACCCCTCCACTTT. It is translated as CASSTGANSPLHF.

The gene calls are TRBV3-1 and TRBJ1-2; perhaps TRBD1 as D (6 bases). There are 15 residues in the CDR3. CDR1 and CDR2 (germline): LGHDT, YNNKEL (reference sequence). Deletions cut 1 base from V and 4 bases from J, with 13 bases between. The CDR3 DNA is TGTGCCAGCAGCCAAGGAACAGGGTCCACCTATGGCTACACCTTC. It translates to CASSQGTGSTYGYTF.

V and J are TRBV3-1 and TRBJ1-2, with D perhaps matching TRBD1 (6 bases). Germline-derived CDR1 and CDR2 are LGHDT and YNNKEL (reference sequence). The CDR3 runs to 14 residues. V was clipped by 3 bases and J by 1 base, with 9 bases between them. The CDR3 spells CASSQDSNNYGYTF. For the CDR3, the DNA is TGTGCCAGCAGCCAGGACAGTAATAACTATGGCTACACCTTC.

The CDR3 loop reads CASSGTGGNYGYTF. CDR3 in DNA: TGTGCCAGCAGCGGGACAGGGGGCAACTATGGCTACACCTTC. The chain employs TRBV5-4 and TRBJ1-2; 12 positions agree with TRBD1. Germline V gene data show CDR1 as SGHNT and CDR2 as YYREEE (reference sequence). CDR3 length equals 14 residues. V lost 4 bases and J lost 2; bases outside the gene matches: 0.

The CDR3 protein is CASSSTTGGNGYTF. Written as DNA, the CDR3 is TGTGCCAGCAGTTCTACGACAGGGGGAAATGGCTACACCTTC. V gene TRBV12-3 or TRBV12-4 combines with J gene TRBJ1-2; 9 bases are shared with TRBD1. Trimming at V came to 4 bases and at J to 6 bases, leaving 6 bases not matched to a gene. The CDR3 runs 14 residues.

The chain combines TRBV9 with TRBJ2-3; no clear D gene. This CDR3 comprises 12 residues. Trimming left V 4 bases short and J 6 bases short, with 9 bases between. Germline V gene lookup returns CDR1 SGDLS and CDR2 YYNGEE. The CDR3 DNA reads TGTGCCAGCAGCTACGGTTTGGATACGCAGTATTTT. Amino acid sequence: CASSYGLDTQYF.

J is TRBJ2-6 and V is TRBV7-9; D uncertain. Germline V gene lookup returns CDR1 SEHNR and CDR2 FQNEAQ (reference sequence). Trimming shortened V by 8 bases and J by 0 bases, and 5 bases separated the two germline ends. The CDR3 covers 13 residues. The CDR3 sequence is CASPDSGANVLTF. The CDR3 coding sequence is TGTGCCAGCCCGGACTCTGGGGCCAACGTCCTGACTTTC.

A single count supports this clonotype. This chain joins TRBV5-6 and TRBJ2-7; D unclear. V lost 0 bases to trimming and J lost 7 bases, with 11 bases between them. The CDR3 consists of 13 residues. The germline V gene has CDR1 SGHDT and CDR2 YYEEEE. CDR3 nucleotides: TGTGCCAGCAGCTTGGGTACAAGTCGGGAGCAGTACTTC. Its protein is CASSLGTSREQYF.

Only one count was recorded for this clonotype. V usage is TRBV27 and J usage is TRBJ2-1, with a possible D match to TRBD2 (6 bases). The CDR3 contains 13 residues. V shed 3 bases and J shed 10 bases, with 13 bases lying between them. Germline V gene lookup returns CDR1 MNHEY and CDR2 SMNVEV (reference sequence). The CDR3 coding sequence is TGTGCCAGCAGTTTGGGCGGGGCTCAAGAGCAGTTCTTC. This translates into CASSLGGAQEQFF.

The chain is built from TRBV25-1 and TRBJ1-2; D unresolved. The CDR3 consists of 13 residues. The V and J ends lost 2 bases and 2 bases respectively, with 6 bases between them. Germline values: CDR1 MGHDK, CDR2 SYGVNS. For the CDR3, the DNA is TGTGCCAGCAGTGAAGTACAGAACTATGGCTACACCTTC. Its protein is CASSEVQNYGYTF.

This chain links TRBV6-5 with TRBJ2-3, with 9 bases matching TRBD1. CDR1 and CDR2 from the germline V gene are MNHEY and SVGAGI. The CDR3 extends over 13 amino acids. The CDR3 DNA is TGTGAGAGGACAGGGGCCCCTCCGGATACGCAGTATTTT. Its translation is CERTGAPPDTQYF.